This TCR beta chain derives from a study of cytomegalovirus exposure and HLA in healthy donors. The PCR contained 60 Vbeta and 13 Jbeta primers. Measured with immunoSEQ multiplex PCR; TCRdb has only the in-frame clones, and not every one. In the table there are 150,000 to 200,000 clones, roughly 88% of which are singletons. This CDR3 comprises 14 residues. After removal of 5 bases from V and 6 bases from J, the junction contained 8 bases not matched to a gene. Germline V gives CDR1 SEHNR, CDR2 FQNEAQ (reference sequence). Comment on this clone: Distinct nucleotide sequences in the sample also encode this CDR3.

The sequenced sample consisted of PBMCs. The chain recombines TRBV7-9 with TRBJ1-2, with TRBD1 matching over 8 bases. This clonotype was sampled from a man aged 50 or older in good health and CMV-seropositive. CDR3 sequence reads: CASSAGQGGDGYTF. The DNA for the CDR3 is TGTGCCAGCAGCGCAGGACAGGGAGGAGATGGCTACACCTTC.